Listed here is a single T cell receptor beta chain. This record belongs to a study of blood T cell repertoires in COVID-19. At the level of the study: In each case, the material was cDNA or gDNA derived from T cells, B-cell-depleted T cells, or PBMCs.

Sequencing used immunoSEQ multiplex PCR; TCRdb keeps in-frame clones, though not all of them. The sample lists about half a million clones, 80% to 90% occurring once. V gave up 6 bases and J gave up 5 bases, with 4 bases separating them. This CDR3 region has 11 residues. The source of this sequence is a human donor in a cohort sampled during active COVID-19. The chain is built from TRBV12-3 or TRBV12-4 and TRBJ2-2; D remains unclear. The sequenced sample was peripheral blood. The CDR3 loop is CASSQTGELFF. For the CDR3, the DNA is TGTGCCAGCAGCCAGACCGGGGAGCTGTTTTTT.